These 11 T cell receptor beta chains were all obtained from the same sample, sequenced in a study of T cells in Graves' hyperthyroidism and ophthalmopathy. TCR beta CDR3 region amplification was performed from RNA transcripts. A set of HTBI primers served as the primers for a first-round RT-PCR of the TCR CDR3. TCRdb recomputed calls from the multiplex PCR reads with MiXCR, one row per CDR3 protein. The sample lists about 400,000 distinct CDR3 sequences, approximately 15% occurring once. The sample was blood. All receptors derive from a woman between 18 and 29 years old with Graves' hyperthyroidism.

About this clonotype itself: This may arise from a read error, as a much more abundant clone is one base away. V and J are TRBV6-1 and TRBJ2-5, with D tentatively TRBD2 (7 bases). The CDR3 has 14 residues. The germline V gene has CDR1 MNHNS and CDR2 SASEGT. The CDR3: CASTYRRGQETQCF. The CDR3 DNA reads TGTGCCAGCACCTACAGGCGGGGGCAAGAGACCCAGTGCTTC.

This clonotype was found many times. V is TRBV12-3 or TRBV12-4 and J is TRBJ2-5; D is possibly TRBD2 (5 bases). Trimming took 3 bases from V and 5 from J, leaving 10 bases between them. The CDR3 runs to 13 residues. The CDR3 reads CASSFSPGETQYF. In DNA form, the CDR3 reads TGTGCCAGCAGTTTTTCCCCGGGGGAGACCCAGTACTTC.

The gene calls are TRBV6-1 and TRBJ2-3, with 13 bases aligning to TRBD2. Germline V CDR1 and CDR2: MNHNS, SASEGT. V lost 8 bases, J lost 6 bases, and 11 bases stayed unmatched. This CDR3 comprises 16 residues. CDR3 DNA: TGTGCCAGCCGAACCGGGACTAGCGGGATAAGGGATACGCAGTATTTT. This codes for CASRTGTSGIRDTQYF.

The chain is built from TRBV19 and TRBJ2-5; 12 nucleotides line up with TRBD1. V was pared by 0 bases and J by 5 bases, with 7 bases of the junction left unmatched. This CDR3 spans 17 amino acids. Germline V gives CDR1 LNHDA, CDR2 SQIVND (reference sequence). The CDR3 sequence is CASSIDPWDRGRETQYF. The CDR3, as DNA: TGTGCCAGTAGTATAGATCCATGGGACAGGGGGCGGGAGACCCAGTACTTC. The variable domain in full, with the rest retrieved from reference TRBV19 and TRBJ2-5, is DGGITQSPKYLFRKEGQNVTLSCEQNLNHDAMYWYRQDPGQGLRLIYYSQIVNDFQKGDIAEGYSVSREKKESFPLTVTSAQKNPTAFYLCASSIDPWDRGRETQYFGPGTRLLVL.

This clonotype was found many times. The DNA of the CDR3 is TGTGCCAGCAGTGAACAGGGGACGGGGGGCACAGATACGCAGTATTTT. It specifies CASSEQGTGGTDTQYF. The rearrangement joins TRBV2 to TRBJ2-3, with D perhaps assigned TRBD1 or TRBD2 (6 bases each). CDR1 is SNHLY, CDR2 FYNNEI, per germline. CDR3 length equals 16 residues. Trimming stripped 2 bases from V and 1 base from J, with 13 bases between.

DNA of the CDR3: TGTGCCGGCTCGGGGGGGGGCACAGATACGCAGTATTTT. Amino acid sequence: CAGSGGGTDTQYF. The chain couples TRBV6-1 to TRBJ2-3; 8 bases fit TRBD2. From germline, CDR1 is MNHNS and CDR2 SASEGT. J gave up 1 base and V 11 bases, and 5 bases lay outside the gene matches. The CDR3 is 13 residues long.

For this clonotype: This could be a read error, since a much larger clone is one nucleotide away. The chain links TRBV6-5 to TRBJ2-7; D remains ambiguous. The germline CDR1 and CDR2 sequences are MNHEY and SVGAGI. The V end lost 4 bases, the J end lost 2 bases, and 12 bases lay between the germline ends. This CDR3 has 14 amino acids. DNA of the CDR3: TGTGCCAGCAGTTCCCCTGAATTACCCTACGAGCAGTACGTC. Protein: CASSSPELPYEQYV.

This clonotype was counted ten times or more. The chain combines TRBV5-1 with TRBJ2-1, with TRBD2 matching over 13 bases. With 4 bases clipped from V and 8 bases from J, the junction kept 9 bases outside the gene matches. The CDR3 has 16 residues. The germline V gene encodes CDR1 SGHRS and CDR2 YFSETQ. CDR3 loop: CASSLGTSGIGDEQFF. DNA for the CDR3: TGCGCCAGCAGCCTAGGGACTAGCGGGATAGGGGATGAGCAGTTCTTC.

In this sample, this clonotype turned up many times. The chain links TRBV6-1 to TRBJ2-7; D remains ambiguous. The CDR3 extends over 12 amino acids. V was trimmed by 5 bases and J by 0 bases, leaving 5 bases between them. Germline assignment: CDR1 MNHNS and CDR2 SASEGT. This CDR3 is CASSLISYEQYF. CDR3 nucleotides: TGTGCCAGCAGTCTCATCTCCTACGAGCAGTACTTC.

J is TRBJ2-2 and V is TRBV20-1, with 12 bases lining up with TRBD2. The V segment lost 2 bases and the J segment 0 bases; nucleotides outside the gene matches: 10. Germline V gene lookup returns CDR1 DFQATT and CDR2 SNEGSKA (reference sequence). The CDR3 runs to 19 residues. The CDR3 DNA follows: TGCAGTGCTAGACCGACCCCCCTAGCGGGGGGGACGAACACCGGGGAGCTGTTTTTT. It translates to CSARPTPLAGGTNTGELFF.

This clonotype was seen once. The chain recombines TRBV14 with TRBJ2-2; D remains unclear. Germline values: CDR1 SGHDN, CDR2 FVKESK. There are 14 residues in the CDR3. V was shortened by 6 bases and J by 6 bases, with 14 bases between the two germline ends. CDR3 in DNA: TGTGCCAGCAGGCCAAGACAAGGGTCCGGGGAGCTGTTTTTT. This encodes CASRPRQGSGELFF.